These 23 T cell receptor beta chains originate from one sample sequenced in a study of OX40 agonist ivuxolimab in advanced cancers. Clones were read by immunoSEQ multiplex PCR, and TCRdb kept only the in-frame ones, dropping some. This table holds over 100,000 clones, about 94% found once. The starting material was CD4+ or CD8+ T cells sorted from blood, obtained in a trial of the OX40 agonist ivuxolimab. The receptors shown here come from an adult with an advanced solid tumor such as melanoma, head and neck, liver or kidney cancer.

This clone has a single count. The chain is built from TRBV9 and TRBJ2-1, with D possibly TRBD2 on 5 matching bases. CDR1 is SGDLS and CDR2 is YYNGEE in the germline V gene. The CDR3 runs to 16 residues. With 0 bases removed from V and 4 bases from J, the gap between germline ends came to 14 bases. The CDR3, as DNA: TGTGCCAGCAGCGTAGCTGTGACTACCCCTTACAATGAGCAGTTCTTC. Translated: CASSVAVTTPYNEQFF.

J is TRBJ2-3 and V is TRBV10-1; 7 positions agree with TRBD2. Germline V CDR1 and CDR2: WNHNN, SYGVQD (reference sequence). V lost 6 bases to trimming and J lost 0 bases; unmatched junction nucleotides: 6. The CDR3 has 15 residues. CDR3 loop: CASSEISGSTDTQYF. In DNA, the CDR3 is TGCGCCAGCAGCGAGATTAGCGGGAGCACAGATACGCAGTATTTT.

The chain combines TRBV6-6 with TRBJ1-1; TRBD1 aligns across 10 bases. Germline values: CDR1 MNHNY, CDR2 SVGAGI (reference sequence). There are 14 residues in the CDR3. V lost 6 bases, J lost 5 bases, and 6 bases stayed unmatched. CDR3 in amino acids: CASRRDRGGTEAFF. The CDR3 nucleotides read TGTGCCAGCAGACGGGACAGGGGAGGGACTGAAGCTTTCTTT.

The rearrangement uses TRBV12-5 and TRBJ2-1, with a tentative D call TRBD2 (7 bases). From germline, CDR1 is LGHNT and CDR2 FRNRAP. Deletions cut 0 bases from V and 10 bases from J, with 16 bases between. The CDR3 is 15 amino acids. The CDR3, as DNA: TGTGCTAGTGGTTTGGTCACGGGGGGCCCTAGGGAGCAGTTCTTC. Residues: CASGLVTGGPREQFF.

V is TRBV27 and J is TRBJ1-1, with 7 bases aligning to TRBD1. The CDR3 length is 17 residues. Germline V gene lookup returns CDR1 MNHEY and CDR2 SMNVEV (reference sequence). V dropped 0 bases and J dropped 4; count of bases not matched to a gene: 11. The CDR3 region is CASSLSARPGGRTEAFF. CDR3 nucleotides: TGTGCCAGCAGTTTATCCGCTAGGCCAGGGGGTCGCACTGAAGCTTTCTTT.

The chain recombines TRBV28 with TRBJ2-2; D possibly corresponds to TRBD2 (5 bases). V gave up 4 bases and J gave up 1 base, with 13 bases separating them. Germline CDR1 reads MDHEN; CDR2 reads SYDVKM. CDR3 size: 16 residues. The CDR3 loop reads CASSSRAWENTGELFF. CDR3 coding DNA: TGTGCCAGCAGTTCGAGGGCGTGGGAGAACACCGGGGAGCTGTTTTTT.

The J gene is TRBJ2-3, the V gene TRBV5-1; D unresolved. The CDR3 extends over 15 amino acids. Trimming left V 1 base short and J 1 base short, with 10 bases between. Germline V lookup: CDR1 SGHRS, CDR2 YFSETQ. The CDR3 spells CASSLTTLGTDTQYF. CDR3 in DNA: TGCGCCAGCAGCTTGACCACTTTGGGCACAGATACGCAGTATTTT.

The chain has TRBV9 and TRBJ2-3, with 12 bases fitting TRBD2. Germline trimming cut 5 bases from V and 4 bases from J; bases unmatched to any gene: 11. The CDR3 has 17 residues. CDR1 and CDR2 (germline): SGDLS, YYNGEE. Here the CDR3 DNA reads TGTGCCAGCAGGCCGGCGGGGCTAGCGGGGGGGCCAGATACGCAGTATTTT. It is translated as CASRPAGLAGGPDTQYF. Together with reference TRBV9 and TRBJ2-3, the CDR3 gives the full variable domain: DSGVTQTPKHLITATGQRVTLRCSPRSGDLSVYWYQQSLDQGLQFLIQYYNGEERAKGNILERFSAQQFPDLHSELNLSSLELGDSALYFCASRPAGLAGGPDTQYFGPGTRLTVL.

The CDR3 DNA is TGTGCCAGCAGCTTAGGCATGCGCTACGAGCAGTACTTC. Its protein is CASSLGMRYEQYF. The rearrangement joins TRBV7-2 to TRBJ2-7; D is ambiguous. CDR3 size: 13 residues. V was pared by 1 base and J by 3 bases, with 7 bases between. Germline V gene sequence: CDR1 SGHTA, CDR2 FQGNSA.

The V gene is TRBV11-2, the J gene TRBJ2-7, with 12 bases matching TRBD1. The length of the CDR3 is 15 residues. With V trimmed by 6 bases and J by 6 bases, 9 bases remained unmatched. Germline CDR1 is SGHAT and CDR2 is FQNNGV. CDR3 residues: CASSSTGTGGSEQYF. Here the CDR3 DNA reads TGTGCCAGCAGTTCTACCGGGACAGGGGGCTCCGAGCAGTACTTC.

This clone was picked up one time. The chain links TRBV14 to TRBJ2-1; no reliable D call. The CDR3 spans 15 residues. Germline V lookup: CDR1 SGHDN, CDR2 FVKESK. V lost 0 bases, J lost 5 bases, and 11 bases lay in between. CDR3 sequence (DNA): TGTGCCAGCAGCCAAGATATTTTGATGAACAATGAGCAGTTCTTC. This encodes CASSQDILMNNEQFF.

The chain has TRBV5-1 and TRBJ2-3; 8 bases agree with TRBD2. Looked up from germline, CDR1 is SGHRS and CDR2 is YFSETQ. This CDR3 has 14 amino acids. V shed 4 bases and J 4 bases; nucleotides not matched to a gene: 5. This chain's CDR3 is CASSPGGPADTQYF. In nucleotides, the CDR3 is TGCGCCAGCAGCCCGGGAGGGCCGGCAGATACGCAGTATTTT.

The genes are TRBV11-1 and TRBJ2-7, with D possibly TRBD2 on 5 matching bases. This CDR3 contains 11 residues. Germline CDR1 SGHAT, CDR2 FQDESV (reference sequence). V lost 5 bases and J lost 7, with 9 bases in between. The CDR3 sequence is CASSLTGEQYF. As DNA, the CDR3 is TGTGCCAGCAGCCTCACGGGAGAGCAGTACTTC.

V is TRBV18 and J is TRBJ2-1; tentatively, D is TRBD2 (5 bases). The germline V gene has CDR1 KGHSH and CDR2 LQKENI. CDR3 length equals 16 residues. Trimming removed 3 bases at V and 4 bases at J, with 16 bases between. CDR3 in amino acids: CASSPLPQGGYNEQFF. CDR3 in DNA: TGTGCCAGCTCACCTCTGCCGCAAGGCGGGTACAATGAGCAGTTCTTC.

CDR3 in amino acids: CASSLIPDQPQHF. CDR3 DNA sequence: TGTGCCAGCAGCTTAATACCGGATCAGCCCCAGCATTTT. The V and J genes are TRBV7-6 and TRBJ1-5; D not certain. Germline-derived CDR1 and CDR2 are SGHVS and FNYEAQ. The V and J ends lost 2 bases and 5 bases respectively, with 7 bases between them. This CDR3 is 13 amino acids long.

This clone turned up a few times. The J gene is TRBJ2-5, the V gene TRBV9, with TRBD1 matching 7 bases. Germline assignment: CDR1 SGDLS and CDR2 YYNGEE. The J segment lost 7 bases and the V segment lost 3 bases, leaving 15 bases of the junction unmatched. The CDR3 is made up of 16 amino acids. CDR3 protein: CASSAARGTELLTQYF. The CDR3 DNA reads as TGTGCCAGCAGCGCCGCCCGAGGGACAGAGTTATTGACCCAGTACTTC.

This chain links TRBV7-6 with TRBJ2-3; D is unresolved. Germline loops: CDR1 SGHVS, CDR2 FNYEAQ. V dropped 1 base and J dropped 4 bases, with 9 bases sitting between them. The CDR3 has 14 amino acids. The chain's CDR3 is CASSLGMVADTQYF. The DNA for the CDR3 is TGTGCCAGCAGCTTAGGCATGGTCGCAGATACGCAGTATTTT.

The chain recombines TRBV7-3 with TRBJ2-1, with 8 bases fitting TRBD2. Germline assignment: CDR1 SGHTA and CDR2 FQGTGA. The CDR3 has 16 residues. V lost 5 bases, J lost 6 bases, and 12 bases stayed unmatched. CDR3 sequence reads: CASSPVGGGRINEQFF. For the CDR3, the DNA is TGTGCCAGCAGCCCAGTGGGTGGCGGGAGGATCAATGAGCAGTTCTTC.

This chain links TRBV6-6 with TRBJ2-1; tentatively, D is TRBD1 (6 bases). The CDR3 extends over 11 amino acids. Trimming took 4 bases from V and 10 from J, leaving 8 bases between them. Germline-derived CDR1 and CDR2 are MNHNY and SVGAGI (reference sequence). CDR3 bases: TGTGCCAGCAGTTTTGGGGGCGAGCAGTTCTTC. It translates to CASSFGGEQFF.

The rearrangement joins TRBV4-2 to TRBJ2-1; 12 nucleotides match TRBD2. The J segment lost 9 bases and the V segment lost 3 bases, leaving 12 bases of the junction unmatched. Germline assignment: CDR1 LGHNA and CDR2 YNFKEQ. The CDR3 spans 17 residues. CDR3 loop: CASSQRLTGLAGSEQFF. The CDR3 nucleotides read TGTGCCAGCAGCCAGCGACTAACGGGACTAGCGGGTAGTGAGCAGTTCTTC.

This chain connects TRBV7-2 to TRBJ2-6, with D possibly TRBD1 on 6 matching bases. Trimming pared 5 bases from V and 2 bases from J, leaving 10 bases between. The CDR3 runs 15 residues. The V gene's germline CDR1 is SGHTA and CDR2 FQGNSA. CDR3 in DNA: TGTGCCAGCAGCCCACAGGGTCCTGGGGCCAACGTCCTGACTTTC. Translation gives CASSPQGPGANVLTF. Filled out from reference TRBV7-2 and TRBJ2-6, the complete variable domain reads GAGVSQSPSNKVTEKGKDVELRCDPISGHTALYWYRQSLGQGLEFLIYFQGNSAPDKSGLPSDRFSAERTGGSVSTLTIQRTQQEDSAVYLCASSPQGPGANVLTFGAGSRLTVL.

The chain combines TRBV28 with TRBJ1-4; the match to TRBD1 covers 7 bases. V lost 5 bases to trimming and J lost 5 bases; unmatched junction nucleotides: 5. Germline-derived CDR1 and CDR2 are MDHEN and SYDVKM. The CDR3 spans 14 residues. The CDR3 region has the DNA TGTGCCAGCAGTCCCGGGACAGTAAATGAAAAACTGTTTTTT. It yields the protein CASSPGTVNEKLFF.

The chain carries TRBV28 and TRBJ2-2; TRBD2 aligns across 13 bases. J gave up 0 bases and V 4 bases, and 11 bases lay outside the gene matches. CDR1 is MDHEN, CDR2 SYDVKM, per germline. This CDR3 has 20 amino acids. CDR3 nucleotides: TGTGCCAGCAGTTACCCGCTACTAGCGGGGGGGCATGCGAACACCGGGGAGCTGTTTTTT. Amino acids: CASSYPLLAGGHANTGELFF.